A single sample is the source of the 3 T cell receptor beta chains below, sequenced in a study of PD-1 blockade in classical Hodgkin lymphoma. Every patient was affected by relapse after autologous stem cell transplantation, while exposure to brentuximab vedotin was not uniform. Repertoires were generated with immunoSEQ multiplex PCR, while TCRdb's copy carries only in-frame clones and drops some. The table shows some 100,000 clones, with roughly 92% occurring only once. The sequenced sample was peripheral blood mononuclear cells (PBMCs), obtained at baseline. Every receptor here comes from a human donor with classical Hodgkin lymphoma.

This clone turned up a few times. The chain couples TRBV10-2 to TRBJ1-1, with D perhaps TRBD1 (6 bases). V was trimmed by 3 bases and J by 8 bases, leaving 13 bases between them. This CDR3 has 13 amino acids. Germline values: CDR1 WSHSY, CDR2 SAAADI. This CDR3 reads CASSENRESEAFF. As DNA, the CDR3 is TGCGCCAGCAGTGAAAACAGGGAATCCGAAGCTTTCTTT.

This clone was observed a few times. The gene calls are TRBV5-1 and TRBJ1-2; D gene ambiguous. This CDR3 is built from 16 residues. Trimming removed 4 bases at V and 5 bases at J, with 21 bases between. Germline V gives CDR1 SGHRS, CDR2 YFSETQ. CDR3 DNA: TGCGCCAGCAGCGTGAACCGGGAACACACAACATATGGCTACACCTTC. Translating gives CASSVNREHTTYGYTF.

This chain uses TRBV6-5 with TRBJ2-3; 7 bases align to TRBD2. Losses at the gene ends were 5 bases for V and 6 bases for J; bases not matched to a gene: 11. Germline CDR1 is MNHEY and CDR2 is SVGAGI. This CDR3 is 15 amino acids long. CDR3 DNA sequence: TGTGCCAGCAGTGCGACTAGCTCGGCCGGGGATACGCAGTATTTT. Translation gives CASSATSSAGDTQYF.